This TCR beta chain was documented in a study of blood T cell repertoires in COVID-19. V was trimmed by 5 bases and J by 12 bases, leaving 11 bases between them. This CDR3 is built from 12 residues. Germline loops: CDR1 SEHNR, CDR2 FQNEAQ (reference sequence). Profiling relied on immunoSEQ multiplex PCR, and the TCRdb table lists in-frame clones only, not all of them. In the table there are some 270,000 clones, roughly 80% of which are singletons. V usage is TRBV7-9 and J usage is TRBJ1-6, with D hard to call. The sequenced sample was peripheral blood. This clonotype was obtained from a person aged 70 to 85 with COVID-19, enrolled during active disease. The CDR3 DNA sequence: TGTGCCAGCAGCCCTGACACCGGACCCCTCCACTTT. Translated, it gives CASSPDTGPLHF. Combining the CDR3 with reference TRBV7-9 and TRBJ1-6 gives the whole variable domain DTGVSQNPRHKITKRGQNVTFRCDPISEHNRLYWYRQTLGQGPEFLTYFQNEAQLEKSRLLSDRFSAERPKGSFSTLEIQRTEQGDSAMYLCASSPDTGPLHFGNGTRLTVT.